This T cell receptor beta chain originates from a study of blood T cell repertoires in COVID-19. Study information: The analysed material was cDNA or gDNA that came from T cells, B-cell-depleted T cells, or PBMCs.

Per the original data handling: By means of reference gene primer amplification, nucleated cell counts were estimated. Profiling relied on immunoSEQ multiplex PCR, and the TCRdb table lists in-frame clones only, not all of them. V, J and clone size reflect that table, while D and trimming were determined from the DNA. The sample lists 200,000 to 250,000 clones; roughly 90% were seen once. CDR1 and CDR2 (germline): SEHNR, FQNEAQ (reference sequence). CDR3 length equals 12 residues. Trimming removed 5 bases from V and 5 bases from J; junction bases left unmatched: 3. The chain is built from TRBV7-9 and TRBJ2-7, with 7 bases fitting TRBD1. The sequencing sample was made of peripheral blood. The clonotype originates from a woman aged 60 to 75 with acute or convalescent COVID-19. CDR3 sequence: CASSETGDEQYF. In DNA form, the CDR3 reads TGTGCCAGCAGCGAAACAGGGGACGAGCAGTACTTC.